This T cell receptor (beta chain) came from a study of shared clonotypes between healthy human individuals. Overall study context: The study used three CD4 naive, three CD4 memory, two CD8 naive and one CD8 memory plate per donor.

Data came from immunoSEQ multiplex PCR; TCRdb stores just in-frame clones and leaves some out. The sample lists over 850,000 clones, around 78% seen once, with approximately 0.52% in the top ten. The CDR3 is 15 amino acids. CDR1 SNHLY and CDR2 FYNNEI come from the germline V gene. V was clipped by 5 bases and J by 2 bases; unmatched bases: 8. The genes are TRBV2 and TRBJ1-2, with 7 nucleotides matching TRBD1. The TCR comes from a man in his late teens or twenties in good health. Some clones in this sample may be carry-over from other donors' samples. The specimen was memory CD4+ T cells from PBMCs. Subset defined: CD45RA-negative fraction. The CDR3 is CASSRQGVVNYGYTF. In DNA, the CDR3 is TGTGCCAGCAGTAGGCAGGGGGTGGTAAACTATGGCTACACCTTC.